This entry describes one T cell receptor (beta chain). Its antigen is as yet unknown. The CDR3 is 15 residues long. Germline CDR1 and CDR2: KGHSH and LQKENI. Trimming took 2 bases from V and 1 from J, leaving 11 bases between them. The entry originates in a study of CD4 T cells in relation to SARS-CoV-2 and coronaviruses. Sequenced by immunoSEQ multiplex PCR; TCRdb stores in-frame clones only, minus some. The sample lists around 32,000 clones; 76% were seen once. The unexposed donors gave CD4+ T cells in about 2010-2019, prior to COVID-19. CD4+ T cells were isolated from the cells after about nine days of culture.

Source material: CD4+ T cells from PBMCs, cultured in vitro. This clonotype was sampled from a human donor in good health. V is TRBV18 and J is TRBJ1-1, with D perhaps TRBD1 (6 bases). The CDR3 is CASSPNQGPNTEAFF. As DNA, the CDR3 is TGTGCCAGCTCACCAAATCAGGGGCCGAACACTGAAGCTTTCTTT.